This TCR beta chain was identified in a study of T cell responses to AZD1222 COVID-19 vaccine. Trimming cost V 6 bases and J 1 base, with 13 bases left between them. The CDR3 contains 15 residues. CDR1 LNHDA and CDR2 SQIVND come from the germline V gene (reference sequence). Assay used: immunoSEQ multiplex PCR; TCRdb lists only in-frame clones, some missing. The table has more than 140,000 clones, approximately 93% seen once. The chain employs TRBV19 and TRBJ1-5; the D gene is possibly TRBD1 (5 bases). This specimen was peripheral blood, taken on day 0 of MenACWY control vaccination. This receptor was identified in an adult in good health. Here the CDR3 reads CASSAGRRSNQPQHF. In DNA, the CDR3 is TGTGCCAGTAGCGCAGGGCGGAGGAGCAATCAGCCCCAGCATTTT.